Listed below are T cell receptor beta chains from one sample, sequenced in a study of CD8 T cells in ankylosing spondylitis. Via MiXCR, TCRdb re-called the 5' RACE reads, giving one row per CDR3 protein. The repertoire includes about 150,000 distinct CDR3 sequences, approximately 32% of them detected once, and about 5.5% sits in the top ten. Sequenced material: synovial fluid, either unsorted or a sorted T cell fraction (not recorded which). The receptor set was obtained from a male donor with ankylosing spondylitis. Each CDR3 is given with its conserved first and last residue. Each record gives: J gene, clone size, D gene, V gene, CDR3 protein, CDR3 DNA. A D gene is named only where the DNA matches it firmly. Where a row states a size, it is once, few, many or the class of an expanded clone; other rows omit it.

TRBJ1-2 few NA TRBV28 CASLDSLRAGYTF TGTGCCAGCCTAGACTCGCTCAGGGCTGGCTACACCTTC
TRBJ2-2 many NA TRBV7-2 CASSLYRGLATGELFF TGTGCCAGCAGCTTATACAGGGGACTGGCCACCGGGGAGCTGTTTTTT
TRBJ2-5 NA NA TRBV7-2 CVSSLESRGQETQYF TGTGTCAGCAGCTTAGAGTCGAGGGGCCAGGAGACCCAGTACTTC
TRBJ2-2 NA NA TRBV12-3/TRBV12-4 CASSLRKGIGGELFF TGTGCCAGCAGTTTACGAAAGGGTATCGGCGGGGAGCTGTTTTTT
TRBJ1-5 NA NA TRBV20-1 CSAISNTAQHF TGCAGTGCTATCTCCAACACGGCCCAGCATTTT
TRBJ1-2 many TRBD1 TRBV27 CASSYRGGYGYTF TGTGCCAGCAGTTACAGGGGAGGGTATGGCTACACCTTC
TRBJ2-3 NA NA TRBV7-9 CASSFSGVADTQYF TGTGCCAGCAGTTTCTCTGGGGTGGCAGATACGCAGTATTTT
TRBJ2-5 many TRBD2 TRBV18 CASSPRTSGQETQYF TGTGCCAGCTCACCAAGGACTAGCGGACAAGAGACCCAGTACTTC
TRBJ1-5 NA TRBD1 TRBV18 CASSTSGQPNQPQHF TGTGCCAGCTCAACATCGGGACAGCCCAATCAGCCCCAGCATTTT
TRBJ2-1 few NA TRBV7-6 CASSLGGYSSYNEQFF TGTGCCAGCAGCTTAGGGGGTTACAGCTCCTACAATGAGCAGTTCTTC
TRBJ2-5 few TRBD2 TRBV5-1 CASSPAAGTSGSQETQYF TGCGCCAGCAGCCCGGCAGCCGGGACTAGCGGATCCCAAGAGACCCAGTACTTC
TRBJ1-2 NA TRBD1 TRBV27 CASSAGGRVTF TGTGCCAGCAGTGCAGGGGGGAGAGTCACCTTC
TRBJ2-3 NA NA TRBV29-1 CSVENAADTQYF TGCAGCGTTGAGAATGCGGCAGATACGCAGTATTTT
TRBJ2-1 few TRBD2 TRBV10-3 CAISGLAGGYNEQFF TGTGCCATCAGTGGACTAGCGGGGGGCTACAATGAGCAGTTCTTC
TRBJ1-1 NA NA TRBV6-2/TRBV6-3 CASSGIVGNTEAFF TGTGCCAGTTCGGGGATTGTGGGGAACACTGAAGCTTTCTTT
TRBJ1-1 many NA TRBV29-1 CSVRSQANTEAFF TGCAGCGTTCGATCACAGGCTAACACTGAAGCTTTCTTT
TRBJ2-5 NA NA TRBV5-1 CASSLSDETQYF TGCGCCAGCAGCTTGTCCGACGAGACCCAGTACTTC
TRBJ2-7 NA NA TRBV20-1 CSASSDSYEQYF TGCAGTGCTAGTTCAGATTCCTACGAGCAGTACTTC
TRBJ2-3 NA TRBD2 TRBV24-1 CATSEATSGSGADTQYF TGTGCCACCAGTGAAGCGACTAGCGGGAGCGGTGCAGATACGCAGTATTTT
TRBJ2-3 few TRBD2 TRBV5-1 CASSLVAGGVQRTDTQYF TGCGCCAGCAGCTTGGTAGCGGGGGGCGTCCAGCGCACAGATACGCAGTATTTT
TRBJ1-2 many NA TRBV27 CASSLSPGPIYGYTF TGTGCCAGCAGTTTATCTCCAGGGCCGATTTATGGCTACACCTTC
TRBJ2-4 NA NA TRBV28 CASSSAGAGSLAKNIQYF TGTGCCAGCAGTTCCGCGGGGGCGGGATCGCTAGCCAAAAACATTCAGTACTTC
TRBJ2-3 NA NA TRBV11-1 CASSFDRKTGTDTQYF TGTGCCAGCAGCTTTGATCGCAAGACGGGCACAGATACGCAGTATTTT
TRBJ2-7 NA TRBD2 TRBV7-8 CASSLRSGSLTYEQYF TGTGCCAGCAGCCTCCGGAGCGGGAGTCTCACCTACGAGCAGTACTTC
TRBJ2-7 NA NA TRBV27 CASSTRDGTYEQYF TGTGCCAGCAGTACCCGGGACGGCACCTACGAGCAGTACTTC
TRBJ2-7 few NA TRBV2 CASSEAVGGPYEQYF TGTGCCAGCAGTGAAGCGGTGGGGGGGCCCTACGAGCAGTACTTC
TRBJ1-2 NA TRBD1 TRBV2 CASSVEGARYGYTF TGTGCCAGCAGTGTAGAGGGGGCACGGTATGGCTACACCTTC
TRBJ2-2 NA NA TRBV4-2 CASSNEDWTNTGELFF TGTGCCAGCAGCAACGAGGACTGGACGAACACCGGGGAGCTGTTTTTT
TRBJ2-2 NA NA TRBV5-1 CASSQRPVTGELFF TGCGCCAGCAGCCAACGTCCGGTCACCGGGGAGCTGTTTTTT
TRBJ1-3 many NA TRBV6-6 CASSYSWGGGAGNTIYF TGTGCCAGCAGTTACTCCTGGGGTGGGGGAGCTGGAAACACCATATATTTT
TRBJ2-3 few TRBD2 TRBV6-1 CASRGLAIGTDTQYF TGTGCCAGCAGGGGACTAGCTATTGGCACAGATACGCAGTATTTT
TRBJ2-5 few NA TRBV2 CASSEAWSRGRETQYF TGTGCCAGCAGTGAAGCGTGGTCTAGGGGACGAGAGACCCAGTACTTC
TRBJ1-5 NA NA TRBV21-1 CASSNSGQPVSAQHF TGTGCCAGCAGCAACTCGGGACAGCCCGTTTCAGCCCAGCATTTT
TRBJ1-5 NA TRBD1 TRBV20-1 CSASRDRANQPQHF TGCAGTGCCAGCCGGGACAGGGCCAATCAGCCCCAGCATTTT
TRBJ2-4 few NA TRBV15 CATSRDYQGAKNIQYF TGTGCCACCAGCAGAGATTACCAGGGCGCCAAAAACATTCAGTACTTC
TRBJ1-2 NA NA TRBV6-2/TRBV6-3 CASSRQDGYTF TGTGCCAGCAGTAGGCAGGATGGCTACACCTTC
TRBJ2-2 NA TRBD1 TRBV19 CATGTGVTGELFF TGTGCTACCGGGACAGGGGTCACCGGGGAGCTGTTTTTT
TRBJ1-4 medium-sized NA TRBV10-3 CAISEDREKLFF TGTGCCATCAGTGAGGACAGGGAAAAACTGTTTTTT
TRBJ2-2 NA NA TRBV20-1 CSARARNSLDSGELFF TGCAGTGCTAGAGCTAGGAATAGCCTAGACTCCGGGGAGCTGTTTTTT
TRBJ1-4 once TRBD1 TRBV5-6 CASSHYKTGSGTTNEKLFF TGTGCCAGCAGCCACTATAAGACAGGGAGTGGGACAACTAATGAAAAACTGTTTTTT
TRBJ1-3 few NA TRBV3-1 CASSQDTGAARNTIYF TGTGCCAGCAGCCAAGATACCGGGGCCGCTCGAAACACCATATATTTT
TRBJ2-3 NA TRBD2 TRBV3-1 CASSQDTSGSTDTQYF TGTGCCAGCAGCCAAGATACTAGCGGGAGCACAGATACGCAGTATTTT
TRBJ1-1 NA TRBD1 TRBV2 CASSHPPGQGRTEAFF TGTGCCAGCAGTCATCCTCCGGGACAGGGTCGGACTGAAGCTTTCTTT